This TCR beta chain originates from a study of T cells in Graves' hyperthyroidism and ophthalmopathy. RNA transcripts were the template for amplifying TCR beta CDR3 regions. With the HTBI primer set, the TCR CDR3 went through a first round of RT-PCR. TCRdb recomputed calls from the multiplex PCR reads with MiXCR, one row per CDR3 protein. The sample comprises nearly 600,000 distinct CDR3 sequences, about 14% of which are singletons, and approximately 6.4% rests with the top ten. The germline CDR1 and CDR2 sequences are MGHDK and SYGVNS. The V and J ends lost 7 bases and 10 bases respectively, with 23 bases between them. This CDR3 has 15 amino acids.

The receptor's source is a woman under 30 with Graves' ophthalmopathy. The chain uses TRBV25-1 and TRBJ2-1; D is ambiguous. The sample was blood. The CDR3 DNA is TGTGCCAGCACCGGACGGTGGGGTGGTTCCTACGAGCAGTTCTTC. Its protein product is CASTGRWGGSYEQFF.